The following is a T cell receptor (beta chain) sequence with its context. The data are from a study of T cells in Graves' hyperthyroidism and ophthalmopathy. CDR3 length equals 15 residues. Germline V CDR1 and CDR2: ENHRY, SYGVKD. Trimming pared 0 bases from V and 4 bases from J, leaving 9 bases between. RNA transcripts provided the source from which TCR beta CDR3 regions were amplified. The HTBI primer set served for first-round RT-PCR of the TCR CDR3. Each CDR3 protein gets one entry after TCRdb re-called the multiplex PCR reads with MiXCR. The profile covers a few hundred thousand distinct CDR3 sequences, with less than 20% appearing a single time and 40% to 45% taken by the ten largest.

This TCR was recovered from a man younger than 35 with Graves' ophthalmopathy. Sequenced: blood. The rearrangement uses TRBV10-3 and TRBJ1-4, with D unclear. The CDR3 sequence: CAISESGVGNEKLFF. CDR3 nucleotides: TGTGCCATCAGTGAGTCTGGGGTGGGTAATGAAAAACTGTTTTTT.